A selection of T cell receptor beta chains follows, all from one sample in a study of blood T cell repertoires in COVID-19. Profiled with immunoSEQ multiplex PCR; TCRdb holds only in-frame clones, not every one. Found here are some 90,000 clones, 86% of them singletons; the top ten hold approximately 18%. Material: peripheral blood. The receptors here all came from a woman of 80 years or more with acute or convalescent COVID-19. Both conserved end residues are part of each CDR3. D genes are given only for firm matches. Expanded clones get a size class; other rows say once, few or many, or leave the size out.

J gene,D gene,V gene,clone size,CDR3 length,CDR3 DNA,CDR3 protein
TRBJ1-5,NA,TRBV3-1/TRBV3-2,NA,16,TGTGCCAGCAGCCTGGGTTCCCCGGGAGGCAATCAGCCCCAGCATTTT,CASSLGSPGGNQPQHF
TRBJ1-2,NA,TRBV6-5,NA,15,TGTGCCAGCATCCCGGGAAGGGTGTCGAACTATGGCTACACCTTC,CASIPGRVSNYGYTF
TRBJ1-2,NA,TRBV6-6,NA,13,TGTGCCAGCATCCAGGGGAGCGGCTATGGCTACACCTTC,CASIQGSGYGYTF
TRBJ1-2,NA,TRBV7-9,once,13,TGTGCCAGCAGCCCCCAGGTCAGCTATGGCTACACCTTC,CASSPQVSYGYTF
TRBJ2-2,NA,TRBV4-1,NA,14,TGCGCCAGCAGAAACAGGGAGTTCACCGGGGAGCTGTTTTTT,CASRNREFTGELFF
TRBJ1-4,NA,TRBV7-9,NA,14,TGTGCCAGCAGCTTAACAGGGTCTAATGAAAAACTGTTTTTT,CASSLTGSNEKLFF
TRBJ2-7,TRBD2,TRBV4-2,NA,15,TGTGCCAGCAGCCAAGGGAGCGGGGGGATTTACGAGCAGTACTTC,CASSQGSGGIYEQYF
TRBJ1-4,NA,TRBV21-1,NA,14,TGTGCCAGCAACACCGGCCGGGTTAATGAAAAACTGTTTTTT,CASNTGRVNEKLFF
TRBJ2-3,TRBD1,TRBV3-1/TRBV3-2,NA,16,TGTGCCAGCAGCCTAGGGACAGGGAGTCCCACAGATACGCAGTATTTT,CASSLGTGSPTDTQYF
TRBJ2-3,NA,TRBV19,NA,13,TGTGCCAGTAGTATAAGACACCCAGATACGCAGTATTTT,CASSIRHPDTQYF
TRBJ2-4,TRBD1,TRBV3-1/TRBV3-2,NA,20,TGTGCCAGCAGCCAAGATAGTCCATGGGACAGGGGTATAGACAAAAACATTCAGTACTTT,CASSQDSPWDRGIDKNIQYF
TRBJ1-1,TRBD1,TRBV6-5,once,14,TGTGCCAGCAGGGGGACAGGGGACAACACTGAAGCTTTCTTT,CASRGTGDNTEAFF
TRBJ1-3,NA,TRBV4-1,few,14,TGCGCCAGCAGCCAAGATAGAATCCGAAACACCATATATTTT,CASSQDRIRNTIYF
TRBJ1-5,NA,TRBV29-1,NA,15,TGCAGCGGGCACGCCGGGACAAACAGCAATCAGCCCCAGCATTTT,CSGHAGTNSNQPQHF
TRBJ1-1,TRBD1,TRBV29-1,NA,16,TGCAGCGTTGACAGGGGGGACAGGCCCATGAACACTGAAGCTTTCTTT,CSVDRGDRPMNTEAFF
TRBJ2-1,NA,TRBV18,NA,15,TGTGCCAGCTCACCAACGGCTAGGCGCGGCAATGAGCAGTTCTTC,CASSPTARRGNEQFF
TRBJ1-1,NA,TRBV4-1,NA,13,TGCGCCAGCAGCCGGGCCGGGAACACTGAAGCTTTCTTT,CASSRAGNTEAFF
TRBJ1-3,NA,TRBV6-6,NA,13,TGTGCCAGCACCCAATTCGGGGGAAACACCATATATTTT,CASTQFGGNTIYF
TRBJ2-3,TRBD2,TRBV5-5,NA,18,TGTGCCAGCAGCGGCGGACTAGCGGGGGCCTTTAGCACAGATACGCAGTATTTT,CASSGGLAGAFSTDTQYF
TRBJ2-1,TRBD1,TRBV11-3,NA,16,TGTGCCAGCAGCCCCTCCCGGGACAGGAGATCAGATGAGCAGTTCTTC,CASSPSRDRRSDEQFF
TRBJ1-6,NA,TRBV4-2,NA,18,TGTGCCAGCAGCCAAGATCTCGTGAGGGGGGGAGCAAATTCACCCCTCCACTTT,CASSQDLVRGGANSPLHF
TRBJ1-4,NA,TRBV2,NA,13,TGTGCCAGCAGTACACAACAGGGCCTAGAACTGTTTTTT,CASSTQQGLELFF
TRBJ1-1,TRBD1,TRBV7-2,once,15,TGTGCCAGCAGCTTTTCAGGGGGCAAAAACACTGAAGCTTTCTTT,CASSFSGGKNTEAFF
TRBJ2-1,NA,TRBV19,few,17,TGTGCCAGTAGTGCCTTCAGGGGATCGAGCTCCTACAATGAGCAGTTCTTC,CASSAFRGSSSYNEQFF
TRBJ2-2,NA,TRBV3-1/TRBV3-2,NA,14,TGTGCCAGCAGCCCGATAGGAGTCACCGGGGAGCTGTTTTTT,CASSPIGVTGELFF
TRBJ2-3,TRBD2,TRBV10-3,few,16,TGTGCCATCAGATCCGGGACTAGCGGGCGCACAGATACGCAGTATTTT,CAIRSGTSGRTDTQYF
TRBJ1-1,NA,TRBV4-1,NA,15,TGCGCCAGCAGCCCGGGGACATCTCGAGACACTGAAGCTTTCTTT,CASSPGTSRDTEAFF
TRBJ1-6,NA,TRBV6-6,once,15,TGTGCCAGCAGTTACTCGTTAGGGGGAATTTCACCCCTCCACTTT,CASSYSLGGISPLHF
TRBJ2-7,NA,TRBV9,NA,14,TGTGCCAGCAGCGTAGCTACGGGCTCCTACGAGCAGTACTTC,CASSVATGSYEQYF
TRBJ2-7,TRBD1,TRBV11-3,NA,16,TGTGCCAGCCCTCCACCGTCACAGGGGTTTTCCTACGAGCAGTACTTC,CASPPPSQGFSYEQYF
TRBJ2-2,TRBD1,TRBV5-1,NA,17,TGCGCCAGCAGCTTGGGAAGACAGGGGGTTAACACCGGGGAGCTGTTTTTT,CASSLGRQGVNTGELFF
TRBJ2-2,TRBD2,TRBV7-2,NA,19,TGTGCCAGCAGCCCACTTAGACGATTAGCGGGGGGAATTACCGGGGAGCTGTTTTTT,CASSPLRRLAGGITGELFF
TRBJ2-5,NA,TRBV6-6,NA,12,TGTGCCAGCAGTTACGGAGGAGAGACCCAGTACTTC,CASSYGGETQYF
TRBJ2-2,TRBD2,TRBV4-1,NA,17,TGCGCCAGCAGCCGCGCCATAGCGGGGGTGAACACCGGGGAGCTGTTTTTT,CASSRAIAGVNTGELFF
TRBJ2-2,NA,TRBV6-1,NA,16,TGTGCCAGCAGTGAAGCGCTGGGGGCGGGTACCGGGGAGCTGTTTTTT,CASSEALGAGTGELFF
TRBJ2-7,NA,TRBV6-1,NA,14,TGTGCCAGCAGTCCCCACGGGGAGTCCTACGAGCAGTACTTC,CASSPHGESYEQYF
TRBJ1-2,NA,TRBV3-1/TRBV3-2,NA,14,TGTGCCAGCAGCCAAGCGACCTCGGGCTATGGCTACACCTTC,CASSQATSGYGYTF